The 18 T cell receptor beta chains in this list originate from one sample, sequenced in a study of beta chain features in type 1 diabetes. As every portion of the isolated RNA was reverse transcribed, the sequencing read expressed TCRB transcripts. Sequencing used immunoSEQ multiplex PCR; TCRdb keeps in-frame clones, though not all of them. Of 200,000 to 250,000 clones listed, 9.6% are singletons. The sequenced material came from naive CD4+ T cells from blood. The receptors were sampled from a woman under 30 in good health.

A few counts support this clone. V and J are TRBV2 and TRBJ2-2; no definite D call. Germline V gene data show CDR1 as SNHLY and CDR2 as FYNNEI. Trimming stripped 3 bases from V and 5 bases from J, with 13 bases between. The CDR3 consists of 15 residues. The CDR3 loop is CASSDRSVRTGELFF. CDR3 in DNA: TGTGCCAGCAGTGACAGGTCTGTGAGAACCGGGGAGCTGTTTTTT.

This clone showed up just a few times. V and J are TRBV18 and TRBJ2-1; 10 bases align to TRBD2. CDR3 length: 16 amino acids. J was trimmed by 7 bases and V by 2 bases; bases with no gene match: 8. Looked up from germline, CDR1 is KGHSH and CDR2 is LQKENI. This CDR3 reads CASSPFTSGIRNEQFF. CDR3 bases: TGTGCCAGCTCACCATTCACTAGCGGGATCAGGAATGAGCAGTTCTTC.

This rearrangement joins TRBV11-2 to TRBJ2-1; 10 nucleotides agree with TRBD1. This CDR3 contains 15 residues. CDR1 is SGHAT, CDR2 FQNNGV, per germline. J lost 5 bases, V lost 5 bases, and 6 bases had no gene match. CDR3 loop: CASSGRDRGHNEQFF. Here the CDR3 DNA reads TGTGCCAGCAGCGGCCGGGACAGGGGCCACAATGAGCAGTTCTTC.

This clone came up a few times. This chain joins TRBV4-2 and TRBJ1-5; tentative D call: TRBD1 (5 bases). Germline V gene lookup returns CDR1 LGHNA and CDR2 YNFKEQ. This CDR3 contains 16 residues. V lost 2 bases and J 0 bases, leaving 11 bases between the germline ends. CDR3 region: CASSQLRDSSNQPQHF. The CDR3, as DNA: TGTGCCAGCAGCCAATTAAGAGACAGTAGCAATCAGCCCCAGCATTTT.

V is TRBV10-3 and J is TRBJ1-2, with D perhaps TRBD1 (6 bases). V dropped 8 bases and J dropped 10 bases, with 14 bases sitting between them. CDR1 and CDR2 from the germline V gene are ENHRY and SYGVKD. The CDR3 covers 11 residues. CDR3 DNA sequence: TGTGCCATCCGGACAGCTGACGTCTACACCTTC. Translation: CAIRTADVYTF.

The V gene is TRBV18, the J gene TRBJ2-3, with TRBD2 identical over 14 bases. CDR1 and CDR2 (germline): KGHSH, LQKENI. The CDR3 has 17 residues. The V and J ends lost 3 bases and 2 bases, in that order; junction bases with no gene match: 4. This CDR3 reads CASSPTGLAGVTDTQYF. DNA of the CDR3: TGTGCCAGCTCACCGACGGGACTAGCGGGGGTCACAGATACGCAGTATTTT.

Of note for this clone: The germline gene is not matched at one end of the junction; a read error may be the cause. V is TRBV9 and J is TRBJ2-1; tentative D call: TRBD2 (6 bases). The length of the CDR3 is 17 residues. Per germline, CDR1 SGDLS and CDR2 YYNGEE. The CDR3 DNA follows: TGTGCCAGCAGCCCCGCTACGGGCCGGGGGTCCTTCAATGAGCAGTTCTTC. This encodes CASSPATGRGSFNEQFF.

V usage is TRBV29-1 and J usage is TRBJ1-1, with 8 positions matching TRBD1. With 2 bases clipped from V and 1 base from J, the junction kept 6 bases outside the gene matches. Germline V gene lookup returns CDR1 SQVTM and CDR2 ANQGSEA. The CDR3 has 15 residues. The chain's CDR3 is CSVEWTGRSNTEAFF. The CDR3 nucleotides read TGCAGCGTTGAATGGACAGGGAGATCGAACACTGAAGCTTTCTTT.

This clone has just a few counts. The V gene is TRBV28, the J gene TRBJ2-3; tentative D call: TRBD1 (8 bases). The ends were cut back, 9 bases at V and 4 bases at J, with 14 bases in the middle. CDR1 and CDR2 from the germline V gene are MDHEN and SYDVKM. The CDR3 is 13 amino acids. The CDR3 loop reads CASKQGGADTQYF. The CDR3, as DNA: TGTGCCAGTAAACAGGGGGGGGCAGATACGCAGTATTTT.

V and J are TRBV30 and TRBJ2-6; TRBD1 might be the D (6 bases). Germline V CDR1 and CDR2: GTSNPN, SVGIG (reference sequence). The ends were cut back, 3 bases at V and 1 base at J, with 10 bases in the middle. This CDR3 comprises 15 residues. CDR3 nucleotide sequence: TGTGCCTGGAGGGACAGAGTGTCTGGGGCCAACGTCCTGACTTTC. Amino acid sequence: CAWRDRVSGANVLTF.

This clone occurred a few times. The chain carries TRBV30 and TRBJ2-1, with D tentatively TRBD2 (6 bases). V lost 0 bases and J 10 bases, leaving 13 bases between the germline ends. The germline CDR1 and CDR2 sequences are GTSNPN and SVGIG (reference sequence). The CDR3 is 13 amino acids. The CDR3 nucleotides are TGTGCCTGGAGTGTATTGGGGGGATTAGAGCAGTTCTTC. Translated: CAWSVLGGLEQFF.

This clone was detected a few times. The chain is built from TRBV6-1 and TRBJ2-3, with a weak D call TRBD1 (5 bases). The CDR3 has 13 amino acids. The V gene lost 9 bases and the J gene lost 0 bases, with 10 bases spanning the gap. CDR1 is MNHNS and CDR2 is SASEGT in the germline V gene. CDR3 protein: CASDRPSTDTQYF. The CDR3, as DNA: TGTGCCAGTGACAGACCTAGCACAGATACGCAGTATTTT.

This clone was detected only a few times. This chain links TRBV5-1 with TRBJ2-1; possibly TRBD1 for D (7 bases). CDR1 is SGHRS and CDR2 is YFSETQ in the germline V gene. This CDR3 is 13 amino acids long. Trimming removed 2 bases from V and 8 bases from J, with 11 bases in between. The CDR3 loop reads CASSLSGGHEQFF. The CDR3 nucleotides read TGCGCCAGCAGCTTATCAGGGGGGCATGAGCAGTTCTTC.

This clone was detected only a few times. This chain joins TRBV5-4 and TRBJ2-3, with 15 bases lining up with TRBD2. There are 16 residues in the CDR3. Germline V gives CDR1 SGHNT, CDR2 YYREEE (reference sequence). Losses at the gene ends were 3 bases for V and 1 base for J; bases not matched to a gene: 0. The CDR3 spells CASSWTSGRGTDTQYF. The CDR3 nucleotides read TGTGCCAGCAGCTGGACTAGCGGGAGGGGCACAGATACGCAGTATTTT.

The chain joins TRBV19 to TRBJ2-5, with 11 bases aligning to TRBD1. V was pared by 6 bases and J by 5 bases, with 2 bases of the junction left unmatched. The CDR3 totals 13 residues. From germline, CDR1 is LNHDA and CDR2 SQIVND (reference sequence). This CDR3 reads CASRGQGGETQYF. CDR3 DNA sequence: TGTGCCAGTAGGGGACAGGGGGGGGAGACCCAGTACTTC.

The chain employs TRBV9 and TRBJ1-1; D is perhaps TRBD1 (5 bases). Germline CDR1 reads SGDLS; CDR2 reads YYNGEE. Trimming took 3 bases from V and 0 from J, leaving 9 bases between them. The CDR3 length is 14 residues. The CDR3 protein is CASSEGLLNTEAFF. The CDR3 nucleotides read TGTGCCAGCAGCGAGGGACTCCTGAACACTGAAGCTTTCTTT.

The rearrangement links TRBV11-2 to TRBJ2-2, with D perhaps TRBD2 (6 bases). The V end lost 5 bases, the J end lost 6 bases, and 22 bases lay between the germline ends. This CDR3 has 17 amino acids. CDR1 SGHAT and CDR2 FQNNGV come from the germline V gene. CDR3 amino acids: CASSDEWSGLRAGELFF. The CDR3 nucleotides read TGTGCCAGCAGCGATGAATGGAGCGGGCTGCGGGCCGGGGAGCTGTTTTTT.

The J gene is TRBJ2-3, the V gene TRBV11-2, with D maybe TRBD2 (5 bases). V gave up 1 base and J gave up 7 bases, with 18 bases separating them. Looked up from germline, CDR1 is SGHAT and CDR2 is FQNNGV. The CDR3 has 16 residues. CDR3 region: CASSLVGLPFANTQYF. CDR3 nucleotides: TGTGCCAGCAGCTTAGTCGGACTTCCTTTCGCAAATACGCAGTATTTT.